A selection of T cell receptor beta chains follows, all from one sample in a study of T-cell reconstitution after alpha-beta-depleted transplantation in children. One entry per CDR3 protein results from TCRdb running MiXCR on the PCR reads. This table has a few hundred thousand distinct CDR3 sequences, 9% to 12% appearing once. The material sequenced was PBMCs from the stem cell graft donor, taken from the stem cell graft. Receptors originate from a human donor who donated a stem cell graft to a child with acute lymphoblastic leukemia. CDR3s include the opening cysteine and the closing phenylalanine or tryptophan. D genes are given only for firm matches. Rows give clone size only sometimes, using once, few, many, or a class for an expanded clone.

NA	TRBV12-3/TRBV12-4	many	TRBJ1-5	CASSQQVSESRRHF	TGTGCCAGCAGCCAACAGGTATCTGAAAGTCGAAGGCATTTT
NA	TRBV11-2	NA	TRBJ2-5	CASSSWTNQETQYF	TGTGCCAGCAGCTCCTGGACGAACCAAGAGACCCAGTACTTC
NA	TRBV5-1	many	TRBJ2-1	CASSPGTSKEQFF	TGCGCCAGCAGCCCAGGGACTTCAAAAGAGCAGTTCTTC
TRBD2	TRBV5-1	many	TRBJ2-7	CASSRLAGLSSYEQYF	TGCGCCAGCAGCCGACTAGCGGGTCTTTCCTCCTACGAGCAGTACTTC
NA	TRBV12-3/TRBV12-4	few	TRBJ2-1	CASTLGTGQFF	TGTGCCAGCACCCTAGGGACCGGGCAGTTCTTC
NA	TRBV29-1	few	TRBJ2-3	CSAEKGVDTQYF	TGCAGCGCTGAAAAGGGAGTGGATACGCAGTATTTT
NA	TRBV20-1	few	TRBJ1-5	CSARAGASNQPQHF	TGCAGTGCTAGGGCAGGGGCTAGCAATCAGCCCCAGCATTTT
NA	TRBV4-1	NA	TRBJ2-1	CASSQESVGRPWNNEQFF	TGCGCCAGCAGCCAAGAAAGCGTCGGAAGGCCCTGGAACAATGAGCAGTTCTTC
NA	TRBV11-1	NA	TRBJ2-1	CASSLQESYNEQFF	TGTGCCAGCAGCTTACAAGAGTCCTACAATGAGCAGTTCTTC
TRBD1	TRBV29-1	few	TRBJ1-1	CSVGQGREVNTEAFF	TGCAGCGTCGGACAGGGACGGGAGGTGAACACTGAAGCTTTCTTT
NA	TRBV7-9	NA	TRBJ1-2	CASSLAREGGYTF	TGTGCCAGCAGCTTAGCCCGGGAGGGTGGCTACACCTTC
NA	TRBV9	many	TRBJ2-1	CASSVGGSYNEQFF	TGTGCCAGCAGCGTAGGGGGCTCCTACAATGAGCAGTTCTTC
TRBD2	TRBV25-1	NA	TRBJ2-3	CASSESAGGGTDTQYF	TGTGCCAGCAGTGAATCCGCGGGAGGCGGCACAGATACGCAGTATTTT
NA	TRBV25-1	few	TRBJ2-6	CASSPRRVVSLGANVLTF	TGTGCCAGCAGTCCCCGACGTGTGGTTTCCCTTGGGGCCAACGTCCTGACTTTC
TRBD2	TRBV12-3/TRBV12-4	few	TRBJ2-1	CASSLGLAGMSSYNEQFF	TGTGCCAGCAGTTTAGGACTAGCGGGAATGAGTTCCTACAATGAGCAGTTCTTC
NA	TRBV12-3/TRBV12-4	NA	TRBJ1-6	CASSPQVGGNYNSPLHF	TGTGCCAGCAGCCCCCAGGTGGGGGGGAACTATAATTCACCCCTCCACTTT
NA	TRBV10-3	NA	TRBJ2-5	CAIRSETAMATQYF	TGTGCCATCAGATCGGAAACAGCCATGGCGACCCAGTACTTC
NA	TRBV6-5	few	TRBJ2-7	CASSYPHEQYF	TGTGCCAGCAGTTACCCCCACGAGCAGTACTTC
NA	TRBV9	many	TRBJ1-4	CASSEDGATNEKLFF	TGTGCCAGCAGCGAAGACGGGGCAACTAATGAAAAACTGTTTTTT
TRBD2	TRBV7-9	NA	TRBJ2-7	CASSTPSGTRGYEQYF	TGTGCCAGCAGCACCCCTAGCGGCACCCGGGGCTACGAGCAGTACTTC
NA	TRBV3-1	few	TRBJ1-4	CASSQDNRGFWEKLFF	TGTGCCAGCAGCCAAGATAATCGGGGATTTTGGGAAAAACTGTTTTTT
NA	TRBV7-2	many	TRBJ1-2	CASSFGRVGYGYTF	TGTGCCAGCAGCTTTGGCAGGGTGGGCTATGGCTACACCTTC
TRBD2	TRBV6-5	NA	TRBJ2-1	CASSWGLAGVYEQFF	TGTGCCAGCAGTTGGGGGCTAGCGGGAGTCTATGAGCAGTTCTTC
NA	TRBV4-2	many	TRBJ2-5	CASSQVGAAETQYF	TGTGCCAGCAGCCAAGTAGGGGCGGCGGAGACCCAGTACTTC